What follows are 8 T cell receptor beta chains derived from one specimen sequenced in a study of identifying expanded T cells in peripheral blood. TCRdb keeps only in-frame clones here, not all; method: immunoSEQ multiplex PCR. The table has about 76,000 clones, around four fifths seen once; the top ten hold around a sixth. Specimen: blood. The source of these receptors is a person aged 18 to 75 in good health.

The chain uses TRBV29-1 and TRBJ2-2; possibly TRBD1 for D (5 bases). V was shortened by 3 bases and J by 4 bases, with 9 bases between the two germline ends. The CDR3 length is 13 residues. Germline CDR1 reads SQVTM; CDR2 reads ANQGSEA. CDR3 residues: CSVDATGTGELFF. DNA of the CDR3: TGCAGCGTTGATGCTACAGGCACCGGGGAGCTGTTTTTT.

The chain employs TRBV5-5 and TRBJ1-1; 8 bases match TRBD1. V trimming: 1 base; J trimming: 2 bases; junction bases outside the gene matches: 1. This CDR3 is built from 14 residues. Germline CDR1 is SGHKS and CDR2 is YYEKEE (reference sequence). CDR3 amino acids: CASSLTGGNTEAFF. The CDR3 DNA follows: TGTGCCAGCAGCTTGACAGGGGGTAACACTGAAGCTTTCTTT. Filled out from reference TRBV5-5 and TRBJ1-1, the complete variable domain reads DAGVTQSPTHLIKTRGQQVTLRCSPISGHKSVSWYQQVLGQGPQFIFQYYEKEERGRGNFPDRFSARQFPNYSSELNVNALLLGDSALYLCASSLTGGNTEAFFGQGTRLTVV.

The chain couples TRBV5-1 to TRBJ1-2; TRBD1 aligns across 8 bases. The CDR3 sequence is 14 residues long. Looked up from germline, CDR1 is SGHRS and CDR2 is YFSETQ. The V segment lost 4 bases and the J segment 8 bases; nucleotides outside the gene matches: 10. The CDR3 is CASSLDRDQGGYTF. The CDR3 DNA reads as TGCGCCAGCAGCCTGGACAGGGATCAAGGGGGCTACACCTTC.

The V call is TRBV29-1, the J call TRBJ2-1, with D hard to call. V lost 6 bases and J lost 6, with 9 bases in between. The CDR3 contains 11 residues. CDR1 SQVTM and CDR2 ANQGSEA come from the germline V gene. Here the CDR3 reads CSVVRINEQFF. The DNA for the CDR3 is TGCAGCGTCGTCAGGATCAATGAGCAGTTCTTC.

The rearrangement uses TRBV11-3 and TRBJ2-3; D is uncertain. V was clipped by 2 bases and J by 5 bases, with 14 bases between them. CDR1 and CDR2 from the germline V gene are SGHNT and YENEEA. The CDR3 is 15 amino acids. The CDR3 DNA sequence: TGTGCCAGCAGCTTAATTGGACCCCCGGGAGATACGCAGTATTTT. Its translation: CASSLIGPPGDTQYF.

The rearrangement links TRBV19 to TRBJ1-3; D not certain. Germline V CDR1 and CDR2: LNHDA, SQIVND (reference sequence). This CDR3 contains 14 residues. The V gene lost 8 bases and the J gene lost 0 bases, with 11 bases spanning the gap. The CDR3 spells CASAPQSSGNTIYF. The DNA of the CDR3 is TGTGCCAGTGCCCCTCAGAGCTCTGGAAACACCATATATTTT.

This chain joins TRBV2 and TRBJ1-1; the D gene is possibly TRBD1 (5 bases). The CDR3 consists of 12 residues. Trimming pared 6 bases from V and 6 bases from J, leaving 11 bases between. The V gene's germline CDR1 is SNHLY and CDR2 FYNNEI. For the CDR3, the DNA is TGTGCCAGCAGCACAGACAGCCCTGAAGCTTTCTTT. This encodes CASSTDSPEAFF.

V gene TRBV7-3 combines with J gene TRBJ1-1; maybe TRBD1 (5 bases). Germline lookup yields CDR1 SGHTA and CDR2 FQGTGA. This CDR3 spans 14 amino acids. V dropped 2 bases and J dropped 4 bases, with 11 bases sitting between them. CDR3 residues: CASSLGGGVTEAFF. For the CDR3, the DNA is TGTGCCAGCAGCTTAGGTGGGGGAGTCACTGAAGCTTTCTTT.